What follows describes a single T cell receptor beta chain. The antigen it recognizes is unknown. The record has no base qualities; no much larger clone is one base away. Compared with germline, V lacks 3 bases and J lacks 7 bases; bases without a gene match: 8. The CDR3, cysteine through phenylalanine, is 16 amino acids long. The entry retains the CDR3 DNA only, 48 bases that are in frame from base 1. The CDR1 and CDR2 encoded by the germline V gene are MRHNA and SNTAGT. The treatment or condition label on this specimen signifies: AdE1-LMPpoly-expanded autologous EBV-specific T-cell therapy followed by anti-PD-1 nivolumab. This entry is derived from a study of EBV T-cell therapy then PD-1 blockade in nasopharyngeal carcinoma (dated by TCRdb to 2020 to 2022). The Qiagen DNeasy Kit was used to extract genomic DNA from the sorted cells. The immunoSEQ platform was used for deep sequencing of the TCR beta chain. The study's own analysis went as follows. Repertoire data analysis was performed with the immunoSEQ Analyzer software. In its TCRdb copy, this immuneACCESS table keeps in-frame sequences only and misses some clones. Where compared with another copy, unresolved V genes explain less than half of these, and the others have no known cause. V and J calls and clone size are as listed in that table; D and trimming were resolved from the DNA. For this sample there are 11,000 to 15,000 clones; approximately 80% appear just once. 25% to 40% of the sample comes from the top ten.

The input for sequencing was CD8+ T cells from blood, taken around day 99 from a patient whose treatment included autologous EBV-specific T cells and nivolumab. The chain links TRBV6-4 with TRBJ2-2; the junction holds 10 bases that match TRBD1. This clonotype was obtained from a man between 40 and 49 years old with nasopharyngeal carcinoma. The nucleotide sequence reads as follows: TGTGCCAGCAGTGAAGCGCGGACAGGGGGTGTCGGGGAGCTGTTTTTT. Its translation reads: CASSEARTGGVGELFF.